Below, 4 T cell receptor beta chains from the same sample are listed, as sequenced in a study of shared T cell receptors in the human thymus. Using immunoSEQ multiplex PCR, the repertoire was profiled, and TCRdb retains in-frame clones only, with some absent. This table has hundreds of thousands of clones, 70% to 90% appearing once. Separately, the same data were catalogued under a study of human thymus T cells.

Material: thymocytes. These TCRs come from a girl under three years old with a congenital heart defect.

V gene TRBV6-1 combines with J gene TRBJ1-5, with 7 positions matching TRBD1. In germline, CDR1 is MNHNS, CDR2 SASEGT. After removal of 6 bases from V and 1 base from J, the junction contained 3 bases not matched to a gene. The CDR3 has 14 amino acids. CDR3 in amino acids: CASRGQPSNQPQHF. For the CDR3, the DNA is TGTGCCAGCAGGGGACAGCCAAGCAATCAGCCCCAGCATTTT.

The chain links TRBV19 to TRBJ2-7; TRBD1 agrees at 8 bases. CDR3 length: 14 amino acids. J gave up 0 bases and V 8 bases, and 6 bases lay outside the gene matches. Germline V gene sequence: CDR1 LNHDA, CDR2 SQIVND (reference sequence). For the CDR3, the DNA is TGTGCCAGTGGAAACAGGGGGAGCTCCTACGAGCAGTACTTC. It translates to CASGNRGSSYEQYF.

The chain combines TRBV28 with TRBJ1-1; D unclear. Germline V gives CDR1 MDHEN, CDR2 SYDVKM. The CDR3 is 13 amino acids. V gave up 5 bases and J gave up 1 base, with 8 bases separating them. The CDR3 bases are TGTGCCAGCAGTAAGGAGGAGAACACTGAAGCTTTCTTT. It translates to CASSKEENTEAFF.

As regards this clone: Other nucleotide sequences in the sample specify the same CDR3. The J gene is TRBJ1-4, the V gene TRBV9, with a weak D call TRBD1 (6 bases). Germline CDR1 is SGDLS and CDR2 is YYNGEE. The CDR3 contains 15 residues. With 0 bases removed from V and 5 bases from J, the gap between germline ends came to 11 bases. CDR3 protein: CASSVGSRGNEKLFF. The CDR3 DNA reads as TGTGCCAGCAGCGTAGGGTCAAGGGGGAATGAAAAACTGTTTTTT. The whole variable domain, remainder taken from reference TRBV9 and TRBJ1-4, is DSGVTQTPKHLITATGQRVTLRCSPRSGDLSVYWYQQSLDQGLQFLIQYYNGEERAKGNILERFSAQQFPDLHSELNLSSLELGDSALYFCASSVGSRGNEKLFFGSGTQLSVL.